This is a list of T cell receptor beta chains from one sample in a study of cytomegalovirus exposure and HLA in healthy donors. Some clones are missing from TCRdb's copy, which holds only in-frame ones; the method was immunoSEQ multiplex PCR. The repertoire holds 150,000 to 200,000 clones, with about 80% as singletons. The sample consisted of PBMCs. Every receptor here comes from a man aged 55 to 70 in good health and CMV-seronegative. CDR3s include the opening cysteine and the closing phenylalanine or tryptophan. The D gene is left open where the match is weak. Part of the rows lack a size; the others show once, few, many or a class for expanded clones.

>TRBV5-1|.|TRBJ2-2|.
CASSLSDSDTGELFF
TGCGCCAGCAGCTTGTCCGATTCGGACACCGGGGAGCTGTTTTTT
>TRBV5-1|TRBD1|TRBJ1-1|.
CASSLGQGAMAEAFF
TGCGCCAGCAGCTTGGGACAGGGGGCGATGGCTGAAGCTTTCTTT
>TRBV28|TRBD2|TRBJ2-3|.
CASSELAGTDTQYF
TGTGCCAGCAGTGAACTAGCGGGAACAGATACGCAGTATTTT
>TRBV5-1|TRBD1|TRBJ1-4|.
CASSQITGVGEKLFF
TGCGCCAGCAGCCAAATAACAGGGGTGGGTGAAAAACTGTTTTTT
>TRBV5-1|TRBD1|TRBJ2-7|.
CASSLRPGQGWEQYF
TGCGCCAGCAGCCTTAGACCGGGACAGGGGTGGGAGCAGTACTTC
>TRBV5-6|.|TRBJ1-1|.
CASSPYRVRGTSEAFF
TGTGCCAGCAGCCCCTACAGGGTAAGGGGGACCAGTGAAGCTTTCTTT
>TRBV4-1|TRBD1|TRBJ2-3|.
CASSLPSGTGGSRRYTDTQYF
TGCGCCAGCAGCCTGCCCTCGGGGACAGGGGGCTCGCGGAGATACACAGATACGCAGTATTTT
>TRBV30|TRBD1|TRBJ1-2|.
CAWRTGGGGYTF
TGTGCCTGGAGGACAGGGGGGGGTGGCTACACCTTC
>TRBV5-1|TRBD2|TRBJ2-5|once
CASSLTSGQETQYF
TGCGCCAGCAGCTTAACTAGCGGACAAGAGACCCAGTACTTC
>TRBV6-1|.|TRBJ2-4|.
CASREDIAKNIQYF
TGTGCCAGCAGGGAGGATATAGCCAAAAACATTCAGTACTTC
>TRBV28|.|TRBJ1-1|.
CASSAQRAFF
TGTGCCAGCAGCGCCCAGCGAGCTTTCTTT
>TRBV7-2|TRBD2|TRBJ2-1|.
CASSLWTSGSQSEQFF
TGTGCCAGCAGCCTGTGGACTAGCGGGAGTCAGAGTGAGCAGTTCTTC
>TRBV5-6|TRBD1|TRBJ1-6|.
CASSLVGQGARSPLHF
TGTGCCAGCAGTCTGGTGGGTCAGGGGGCTCGATCACCCCTCCACTTT
>TRBV5-6|TRBD1|TRBJ2-6|.
CASSWTGNSGANVLTF
TGTGCCAGCAGCTGGACAGGGAACTCTGGGGCCAACGTCCTGACTTTC
>TRBV28|TRBD1|TRBJ1-1|.
CASGTGNAEAFF
TGTGCCAGCGGGACAGGGAACGCTGAAGCTTTCTTT
>TRBV19|TRBD1|TRBJ1-5|.
CASSIPRDRGASNQPQHF
TGTGCCAGTAGTATTCCCCGGGACAGAGGCGCTAGCAATCAGCCCCAGCATTTT
>TRBV5-1|TRBD1|TRBJ2-5|few
CASSSGTGLQETQYF
TGCGCCAGCAGCTCCGGGACAGGGCTCCAAGAGACCCAGTACTTC
>TRBV19|TRBD1|TRBJ1-5|.
CASRFDRDSNQPQHF
TGTGCCAGTAGGTTCGACAGGGATAGCAATCAGCCCCAGCATTTT
>TRBV11-2|.|TRBJ1-1|.
CASSLDLHTGDTEAFF
TGTGCCAGCAGCTTAGACCTTCACACCGGGGACACTGAAGCTTTCTTT
>TRBV11-2|.|TRBJ1-3|.
CASSSDTGNTIYF
TGTGCCAGCAGCTCTGACACTGGAAACACCATATATTTT
>TRBV5-4|.|TRBJ2-3|.
CASSSPLTDTQYF
TGTGCCAGCAGCTCCCCCCTCACAGATACGCAGTATTTT
>TRBV19|.|TRBJ1-5|.
CASLHRARRGNQPQNF
TGTGCCAGTTTACACCGGGCCCGTAGGGGCAATCAGCCCCAGAATTTT
>TRBV9|.|TRBJ2-5|once
CASSLGGQETQYF
TGTGCCAGCAGCCTGGGAGGTCAAGAGACCCAGTACTTC
>TRBV9|TRBD2|TRBJ2-1|once
CASSTTSGRSNEQFF
TGTGCCAGCAGCACGACTAGCGGGAGGAGTAATGAGCAGTTCTTC
>TRBV29-1|TRBD1|TRBJ1-4|few
CSATSTGAATNEKLFF
TGCAGCGCTACTTCGACAGGGGCGGCAACTAATGAAAAACTGTTTTTT
>TRBV7-9|TRBD1|TRBJ1-2|once
CASSSRGTGPYGYTF
TGTGCCAGCAGCTCCCGGGGGACAGGGCCCTATGGCTACACCTTC
>TRBV7-9|.|TRBJ2-3|.
CASSTTGRGSGDTQYF
TGTGCCAGCTCCACTACGGGCAGAGGGTCGGGAGATACGCAGTATTTT
>TRBV14|.|TRBJ1-4|.
CASSQDRAAGEKLFF
TGTGCCAGCAGCCAAGATCGCGCCGCAGGGGAAAAACTGTTTTTT
>TRBV6-1|TRBD2|TRBJ2-7|many
CASRSGVREQYF
TGTGCCAGCAGGAGCGGGGTTCGGGAGCAGTACTTC
>TRBV18|TRBD2|TRBJ2-7|.
CASSPGEGLGYEQYF
TGTGCCAGCTCACCCGGGGAGGGATTGGGCTACGAGCAGTACTTC
>TRBV9|.|TRBJ2-3|few
CASSGTHGQITDTQYF
TGTGCCAGCAGTGGTACCCATGGACAGATCACAGATACGCAGTATTTT
>TRBV11-2|.|TRBJ2-7|.
CASSHEQGDEQYF
TGTGCCAGCAGCCACGAGCAGGGTGACGAGCAGTACTTC
>TRBV7-2|TRBD2|TRBJ2-7|.
CASSPGTSGSHEQYF
TGTGCCAGCAGCCCCGGGACTAGCGGGAGCCACGAGCAGTACTTC